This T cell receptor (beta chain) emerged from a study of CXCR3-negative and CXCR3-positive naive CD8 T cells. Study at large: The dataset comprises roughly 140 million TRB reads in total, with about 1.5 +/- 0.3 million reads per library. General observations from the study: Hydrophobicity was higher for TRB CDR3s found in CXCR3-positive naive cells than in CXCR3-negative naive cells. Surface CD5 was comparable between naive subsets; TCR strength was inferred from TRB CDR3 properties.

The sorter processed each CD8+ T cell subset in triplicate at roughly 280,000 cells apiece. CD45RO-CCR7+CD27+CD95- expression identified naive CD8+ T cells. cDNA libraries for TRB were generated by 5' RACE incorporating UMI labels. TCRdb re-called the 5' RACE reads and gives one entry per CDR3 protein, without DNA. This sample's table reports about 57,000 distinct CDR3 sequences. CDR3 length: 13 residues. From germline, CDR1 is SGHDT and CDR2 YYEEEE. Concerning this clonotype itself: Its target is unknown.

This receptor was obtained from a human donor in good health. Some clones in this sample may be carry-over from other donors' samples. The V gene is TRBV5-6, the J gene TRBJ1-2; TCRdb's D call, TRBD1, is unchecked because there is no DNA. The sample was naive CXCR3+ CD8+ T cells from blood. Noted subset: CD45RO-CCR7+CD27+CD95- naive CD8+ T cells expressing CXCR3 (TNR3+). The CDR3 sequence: CASSWTGGYGYTF. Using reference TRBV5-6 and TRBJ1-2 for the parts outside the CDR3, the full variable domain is DAGVTQSPTHLIKTRGQQVTLRCSPKSGHDTVSWYQQALGQGPQFIFQYYEEEERQRGNFPDRFSGHQFPNYSSELNVNALLLGDSALYLCASSWTGGYGYTFGSGTRLTVV.